This is a list of T cell receptor beta chains from one sample in a study of OX40 agonist ivuxolimab in advanced cancers. Assay: immunoSEQ multiplex PCR; the TCRdb copy retains only in-frame clones and omits some. The sample lists about 80,000 clones, around 87% occurring once. The specimen was CD4+ or CD8+ T cells sorted from blood, collected in a trial of the OX40 agonist ivuxolimab. These receptors were collected from an adult with an advanced solid tumor such as melanoma, head and neck, liver or kidney cancer. CDR3s include the opening cysteine and the closing phenylalanine or tryptophan. D genes are given only for firm matches. Expanded clones get a size class; other rows say once, few or many, or leave the size out.

v_call	j_call	clone_size	d_call	cdr3_nt	cdr3_aa
TRBV2	TRBJ2-7	once	NA	TGTGCCAGCAGAACCGGGACGGGGTCCTACGAGCAGTACTTC	CASRTGTGSYEQYF
TRBV5-4	TRBJ1-2	NA	TRBD1	TGTGCCAGCAGCACCTTCCCGGGACAGGGAGGCTACACCTTC	CASSTFPGQGGYTF
TRBV6-1	TRBJ2-7	NA	NA	TGTGCCAGCAGTGAGGGAGACTACGAGCAGTACTTC	CASSEGDYEQYF
TRBV6-5	TRBJ2-7	NA	TRBD2	TGTGCCAGCAGTTACTCGGGGACTAGCGGGAATCACGAGCAGTACTTC	CASSYSGTSGNHEQYF
TRBV6-4	TRBJ2-3	NA	TRBD2	TGTGCCAGCAGTGCGGAGCGGGGAAAGGATACGCAGTATTTT	CASSAERGKDTQYF
TRBV14	TRBJ2-5	NA	TRBD1	TGTGCCAGCAGTCCCCGGGACAGGGGGCGGAGGGAGACCCAGTACTTC	CASSPRDRGRRETQYF
TRBV10-3	TRBJ1-1	NA	TRBD1	TGTGCCATCAGTACGAACACAGGGGAAGAAGCTTTCTTT	CAISTNTGEEAFF
TRBV18	TRBJ1-5	NA	NA	TGTGCCAGCTCACCAGTTGAAAGCAATCAGCCCCAGCATTTT	CASSPVESNQPQHF
TRBV5-4	TRBJ1-2	NA	NA	TGTGCCAGCAGCCTGGGGCGGGGAAACTATGGCTACACCTTC	CASSLGRGNYGYTF
TRBV6-1	TRBJ1-5	NA	NA	TGTGCCAGCAGTGACCGGGGCAATCAGCCCCAGCATTTT	CASSDRGNQPQHF
TRBV6-5	TRBJ2-1	NA	NA	TGTGCCAGCAGTTACTGGGGAGCCCAGTTCTTC	CASSYWGAQFF
TRBV7-3	TRBJ1-6	NA	NA	TGTGCCAGCAGCTTATACGCAGGTCCGGATTCACCCCTCCACTTT	CASSLYAGPDSPLHF
TRBV29-1	TRBJ2-1	NA	TRBD1	TGCAGCGTTTCCGAAGACAGGGGGGTGCGGAATGAGCAGTTCTTC	CSVSEDRGVRNEQFF
TRBV6-5	TRBJ1-2	NA	NA	TGTGCCAGCAGTTACTCGAGCTGGTTGGACTATGGCTACACCTTC	CASSYSSWLDYGYTF
TRBV30	TRBJ1-6	NA	TRBD1	TGTGCCTGGAGTCTACAGGACAGGGGAAGGAGGGCCCTCCACTTT	CAWSLQDRGRRALHF
TRBV5-1	TRBJ2-1	NA	NA	TGCGCCAGCAGCTTGAACAGGGCCTATGAGCAGTTCTTC	CASSLNRAYEQFF
TRBV28	TRBJ2-1	NA	NA	TGTGCCAGCAGCCCAGGGACCCTTCGGAGCAATGAGCAGTTCTTC	CASSPGTLRSNEQFF
TRBV5-6	TRBJ1-2	NA	NA	TGTGCCAGCAGCGAACTTCTTAACTATGGCTACACCTTC	CASSELLNYGYTF
TRBV5-4	TRBJ1-2	NA	TRBD1	TGTGCCAGCAGCCGGGGACAGGGGGATTTCGGCTACACCTTC	CASSRGQGDFGYTF
TRBV4-1	TRBJ1-1	NA	NA	TGCGCCAGCAGCTCTCGAATCTGGAGTTCGACAGCGAACACTGAAGCTTTCTTT	CASSSRIWSSTANTEAFF
TRBV13	TRBJ2-5	once	TRBD1	TGTGCCAGCAGCTGGACAGGGGAGACCCAGTACTTC	CASSWTGETQYF
TRBV21-1	TRBJ2-3	NA	NA	TGTGCCAGCAGCTCTCAGGCCACAGATACGCAGTATTTT	CASSSQATDTQYF
TRBV7-8	TRBJ1-3	once	NA	TGTGCCAGCAGCTTAGAAACCCTCTCTGGAAACACCATATATTTT	CASSLETLSGNTIYF
TRBV9	TRBJ1-5	NA	NA	TGTGCCAGCAGCCCTCAAACGGGCCGGAGACAGGATAGCAATCAGCCCCAGCATTTT	CASSPQTGRRQDSNQPQHF
TRBV18	TRBJ1-2	NA	NA	TGTGCCAGCTCACCAGACACCGACTATGGCTACACCTTC	CASSPDTDYGYTF
TRBV10-1	TRBJ2-7	NA	TRBD2	TGCGCCAGCAGTGAGTCTAGGGGTACCGGGAGGGTCTACGAGCAGTACTTC	CASSESRGTGRVYEQYF
TRBV7-2	TRBJ2-3	NA	NA	TGTGCCAGCGCGGAAAGCTACACAGATACGCAGTATTTT	CASAESYTDTQYF
TRBV10-3	TRBJ1-2	NA	TRBD1	TGTGCCATCACCGGACAGGGGAAGAGCGGCTACACCTTC	CAITGQGKSGYTF
TRBV5-6	TRBJ2-7	NA	TRBD2	TGTGCCAGCAGCCCGGGACTAACGAACTACGAGCAGTACTTC	CASSPGLTNYEQYF